This entry features one T cell receptor beta chain sequence. The target of this receptor is not known. Base qualities were left out, and no much larger clone turns up one base away. PBMCs were isolated by Ficoll-Paque density gradient centrifugation. This sample was taken from a study of T-cell memory formation after mild COVID-19 (dated by TCRdb to the early 2020s). For context, the study as a whole: TCR sequence clusters from the two donors were found to be largely donor specific. T-cell clones expanding and contracting after mild COVID-19 in a couple of donors were tracked by longitudinal TCRalpha and TCRbeta repertoire sequencing. The cohort was made up of two young adult volunteers, one female and one male, who were previously healthy.

The V and J ends are trimmed by 4 bases and 0 bases, leaving 12 bases between them. Including the terminal cysteine and phenylalanine, the CDR3 comprises 15 residues. The kept DNA is CDR3 alone, 45 bases in frame from the first base. Sequencing used an Illumina NovaSeq 6000. TCRalpha and TCRbeta cDNA libraries were built by 5'RACE with constant-segment primers, adding sample barcodes and unique molecular identifiers. RNA was extracted from every sample with Trizol reagent. Libraries were amplified in two PCR steps, with a second sample barcode and Illumina TruSeq adapters added in the second step. Sequencing of the libraries was done on an Illumina NovaSeq, producing 2 x 150 bp paired-end reads. The study's processing was this. Reads were demultiplexed and collapsed into UMI-guided consensus sequences with migec v1.2.7. With mixcr v2.1.11, UMI consensuses were aligned to TRA and TRB V and J templates and assembled into clonotypes. A clonotype was counted as expanded or contracted only if both edgeR and NoisET called the change significant, with noise models trained on biological replicates. For edgeR calls, the thresholds were a false discovery rate-adjusted p below 0.01 and a log2 fold-change of 1. PCA with hierarchical clustering of max-normalized trajectories of the 1000 most abundant clonotypes was used as exploratory dynamics analysis. Each responding clone was given a CD4 or CD8 phenotype based on the CD4+ and CD8+ repertoires, which had been sequenced separately. TCRdb trimmed the raw reads at Q25, called clones with MiXCR and kept productive beta chains. All rows with the same CDR3 protein become a single entry with the most common DNA and genes. The V and J calls come from TCRdb's annotation, not from the publication. For this sample there are some 410,000 distinct CDR3 sequences; 20% to 25% appear just once. Less than 15% of the sample goes to the ten largest clones.

What the work shows at the level of the full study, not this receptor alone: The study covered only a couple of mild cases, and larger cohorts including severe cases with pre-infection samples were considered necessary. Clones contracting from day 15 to 85 had balanced CD4/CD8 phenotypes, while a second wave expanding from day 15 to 37 was biased towards CD4+. Whether the second-wave clones peaking on day 37 were SARS-CoV-2 specific was not confirmed. Contracting CD4+ clones were located mainly in the CM and EM memory subsets, whereas CD8+ clones were found to be enriched in EMRA. Some responding clones were detected in pre-infection memory, which suggested that pre-existing cross-reactive memory T cells had joined the SARS-CoV-2 response.

Sequenced material: PBMCs or a T cell subset sorted from them (not recorded which). This TCR was recovered from an adult woman who had mild COVID-19 (a few samples of this study predate the infection). The sample titles of this study are shuffled in the database, so cell type and time point are left out; the donor was told from shared clones. The V gene is TRBV12-3 or TRBV12-4 and the J gene is TRBJ1-1; the D segment cannot be called with confidence. CDR3 reads: CASSSVVGMNTEAFF. DNA sequence: TGTGCCAGCAGTTCCGTTGTGGGAATGAACACTGAAGCTTTCTTT.